The entry below gives a single TCR beta chain sequence along with its context. Looked up from germline, CDR1 is SGDLS and CDR2 is YYNGEE. The CDR3 runs 15 residues. V lost 4 bases, J lost 8 bases, and 8 bases stayed unmatched. This entry comes from a study of control samples from healthy donors and cancer patients. Generated by immunoSEQ multiplex PCR, the TCRdb table keeps only in-frame clones and is missing some. The repertoire holds roughly 73,000 clones, with around 94% as singletons. The sequenced material came from blood. The chain employs TRBV9 and TRBJ2-1, with 11 bases fitting TRBD1. This sequence was found in a woman aged 55-69 years in good health. The CDR3 here is CASSIRDRGFDEQFF. For the CDR3, the DNA is TGTGCCAGCAGCATCCGGGACAGGGGGTTCGATGAGCAGTTCTTC.